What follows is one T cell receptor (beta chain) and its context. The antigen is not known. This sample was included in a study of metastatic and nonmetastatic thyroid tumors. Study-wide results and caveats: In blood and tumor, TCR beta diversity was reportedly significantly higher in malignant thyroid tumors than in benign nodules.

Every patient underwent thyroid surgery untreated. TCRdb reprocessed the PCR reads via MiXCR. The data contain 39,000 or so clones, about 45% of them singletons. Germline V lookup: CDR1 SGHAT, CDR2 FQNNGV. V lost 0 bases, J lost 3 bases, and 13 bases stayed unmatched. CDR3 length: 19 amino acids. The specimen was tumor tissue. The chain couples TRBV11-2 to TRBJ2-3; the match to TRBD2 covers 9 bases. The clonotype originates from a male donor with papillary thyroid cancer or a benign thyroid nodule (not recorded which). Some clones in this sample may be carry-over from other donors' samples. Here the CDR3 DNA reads TGTGCCAGCAGCTTAGATAGAGGAAGCGGGAGGCGGGGGACAGATACGCAGTATTTT. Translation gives CASSLDRGSGRRGTDTQYF.